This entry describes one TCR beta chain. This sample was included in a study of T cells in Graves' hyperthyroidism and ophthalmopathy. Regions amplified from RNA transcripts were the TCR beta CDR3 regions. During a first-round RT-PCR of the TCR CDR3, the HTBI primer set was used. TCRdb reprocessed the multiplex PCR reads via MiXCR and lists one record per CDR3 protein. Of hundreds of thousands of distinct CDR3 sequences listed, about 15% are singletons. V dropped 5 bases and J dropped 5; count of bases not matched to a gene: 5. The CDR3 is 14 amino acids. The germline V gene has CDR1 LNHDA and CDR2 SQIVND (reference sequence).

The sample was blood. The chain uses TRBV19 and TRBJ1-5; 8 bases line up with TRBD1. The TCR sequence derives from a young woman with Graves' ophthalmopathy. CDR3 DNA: TGTGCCAGTAGTCCGGGGACAGGTCATCAGCCCCAGCATTTT. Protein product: CASSPGTGHQPQHF.